This record covers a single T cell receptor (beta chain). What it binds is not known. CDR3 length: 15 amino acids. Per germline, CDR1 SGHRS and CDR2 YFSETQ. Between the trimmed V and J ends, which lost 0 bases and 3 bases, there was a span of 12 bases. The data were taken from a study of identical twins. Study findings and constraints: The abundant beta clonotypes from cord blood had fewer insertions, and memory repertoires had none of this. A partial confounding effect on zero-insertion analyses could come from invariant MAIT and iNKT cells.

Unique molecular identifiers were present on the cDNA, and a universal primer site came from template switching. In TCRdb, the 5' RACE reads were re-called with MiXCR into one record per CDR3 protein. The sample holds more than 400,000 distinct CDR3 sequences, 13% to 15% seen once. These sequences were also reported in another study, on yellow fever vaccine responses in identical twins.

The TCR sequence derives from a woman aged 18 to 35 in good health. The V gene is TRBV5-1, the J gene TRBJ2-5; D may be TRBD1 (5 bases). The sequenced sample was CD4+ T cells sorted from blood. The DNA for the CDR3 is TGCGCCAGCAGCTTGGCGGTTTCAGGGAAAGAGACCCAGTACTTC. Encoded protein: CASSLAVSGKETQYF.